This T cell receptor (beta chain) derives from a study of cytomegalovirus exposure and HLA in healthy donors (dated by TCRdb to about 2017). About the full investigation: An earlier analysis of several hundred of the donors reported 276 Gb of sequence data and some 120 million unique TCR beta sequences from some 180 million T cells. HLA typing included class I and class II loci at four-digit resolution. Every discovery cohort repertoire had been produced on one sequencing platform. The T cell repertoires of roughly 660 subjects were profiled by immunosequencing and related to cytomegalovirus serostatus. Among about 360 genotyped donors of the cohort, an average of about 240,000 unique TCR beta nucleotide sequences were sequenced per donor, around 18% of them non-productive. The study was designed to test whether signatures of past pathogen exposure could be identified by cataloging public T cell receptors. To predict cytomegalovirus infection status, the study brought together high-throughput TCR immunosequencing, statistical association of individual TCRs with disease status, and machine learning. An early release that covered about 600 HLA-typed donors contained approximately 300 gigabases of sequencing data and 80 million or so unique TCR sequences. A separate validation cohort of about 110 different subjects was used in addition to the roughly 720-subject first cohort. Because of strong linkage in the cohort, roughly five DR-DQ haplotypes were treated as single units for association and clustering. An earlier analysis of more than 450 of the donors used high-throughput TCR beta sequencing to judge whether each TCR beta V gene segment behaved as functional or pseudogenic. Rather than drawing on any new phenotypic data, the later analysis identified candidate immune exposures from TCR beta sequences and the way those sequences occurred across donors. In a later analysis, previously published TCR beta repertoires from several hundred donors were re-analyzed and high-resolution HLA genotyping was added so that TCR occurrence patterns could be studied. Donor age, sex, ethnicity and CMV serostatus were collected together with the repertoire data. The number of typed donors differed by locus: about 620-630 for A, B, C, DRB1 and DQB1; some 500 for DQA1; over 600 for DPA1; and 400 to 480 for DPB1. Genome-wide SNP genotypes for about three fifths of the roughly 670 donors were used in a later genetic analysis, which treated that subset as a discovery cohort. The genetic ancestry cluster associated with self-reported Caucasian donors included about 81% of the roughly 400 genotyped donors. Study-level results and caveats: Because some donors lacked HLA typing at each locus, the association tests relied only on the typed subset. In a later analysis, TCR association rates were found to vary across HLA loci, with the most associated TCRs seen for DRB1 alleles and the fewest for HLA-C alleles. At a false discovery rate of 0.05, a later analysis linked about 16,000 TCR beta sequences to specific HLA alleles. Cytomegalovirus status was reported to be diagnosed by the classifier with high specificity and sensitivity in both the original and validation cohorts. When HLA alleles, especially DR and DQ, strongly co-occurred, attributing TCR associations to individual alleles was difficult. For the cohort, immune exposure information was limited to CMV serostatus. The 87-base-pair reads could not distinguish some IMGT-functional V segments, including TRBV6-2 and TRBV6-3, so those segments were excluded. The cohort was sequenced for TCR beta chains only, and without alpha or paired-chain data the features that could be detected were limited. The earlier analysis of about 600 of the donors excluded approximately 15 rarely observed V segments, including chromosome 9 orphons, because counts were too low. According to a later genetic analysis, donors in an Asian-associated ancestry cluster had fewer N-insertions in productive TCRs than the approximately 650-donor mean. A total of about 150 TCR beta chains were listed by the study as associated with cytomegalovirus. According to the authors, the approach could potentially be generalized to other disease states and immunological phenotypes. Across donors, most TCR sequences were observed very rarely, whereas some public TCRs were present in many individuals. In a later analysis, HLA-associated TCR beta chains were found to be more clonally expanded and to have lower generation probabilities than equally common non-associated chains. The presence/absence analyses assumed that sequencing depth was roughly uniform across donors, and that assumption may not be true. A group of highly shared sequence variants was considered likely to be a technical artifact of the sequencing pipeline. A later genetic analysis associated a missense DCLRE1C variant with V-gene and J-gene trimming of TCR beta chains, and an independent cohort replicated the association. Linkage disequilibrium might explain the correlated functional status among segregating V segments, but an unknown experimental factor could not be ruled out. In vitro tests confirmed that three of the cytomegalovirus-associated TCR beta chains recognize cytomegalovirus antigens. An earlier analysis of approximately 540 of the donors showed that most TCR beta V segments appeared in productive rearrangements either about 87% or about 30% of the time, which broadly matched IMGT annotations. According to a later analysis, parvovirus B19, influenza, CMV and Epstein-Barr virus appeared linked to several top co-occurrence clusters. According to a later analysis, most CMV-associated TCR beta chains appeared to be HLA-restricted, and the HLA associations seemed to be driven largely by CMV exposure. A further reported finding was that TCR beta sequences accurately predicted the HLA-A and HLA-B alleles for most subjects in the first cohort.

With respect to this clone: The antigen it binds to is not known. Base quality data are lacking; no much larger clone is found one base away.

In total, 630 or so healthy bone marrow donors made up the cohort. At the time of sampling, every cohort member was nominally healthy, though immune exposures that went unrecorded were likely present. The donor was CMV seronegative and belonged to the group of around 400 seronegative cohort members. A peripheral blood sample was collected from each donor, and TCR beta sequencing was performed on peripheral blood mononuclear cells. Genomic DNA extraction from the blood cell samples was performed with the Qiagen DNeasy Blood Extraction Kit. CDR1 and CDR2, looked up from the germline V gene (reference sequence), are PRHDT and FYEKMQ. CDR3 length: 11 amino acids, cysteine to phenylalanine. Just CDR3 DNA is preserved here, 33 bases in frame from base 1. V is shortened by 3 bases, J by 6 bases, and the region joining them spans 4 bases. The library was prepared using the immunoSEQ multiplex PCR assay. For the multiplex PCR, a mixture combining 60 forward primers for TCR Vbeta segments and 13 reverse primers for TCR Jbeta segments was used. The CDR3 region of rearranged TCR beta genes was amplified from genomic DNA with a multiplex PCR assay. The amplified TCR beta libraries were sequenced on the Illumina HiSeq System as 87-base-pair reads. As for the authors' bioinformatics: A later analysis tallied tens of millions of unique TCR beta chains across the 660 or so repertoires, and roughly 11 million of those chains were shared by two or more donors. Raw reads were error-corrected and collapsed into unique sequences by a nearest-neighbor algorithm in which closely related sequences were merged to remove PCR and sequencing errors. Alignment of CDR3 sequences to IMGT reference sequences was used to assign V, D and J gene segments. For a sequence to be retained, at least a six-nucleotide match to both a V gene segment and a J gene segment was required. A rearrangement counted as productive if the CDR3 had no stop codons and remained in frame with V and J, and every other rearrangement counted as non-productive. Following IMGT convention, CDR3 was defined as the stretch from the second conserved V-encoded cysteine to the conserved J-encoded phenylalanine. The earlier analysis of approximately 590 of the donors excluded any sequence lacking an unambiguous match to a single V gene segment. In an earlier analysis of 587 of the donors, a V segment was called functional when productive rearrangements were above 56.7%, and segregating when the standard deviation between donors exceeded 5%. To diagnose cytomegalovirus status from the catalog of TCR beta chain sequences, a statistical classification framework was built. In a later analysis, TCR nucleotide sequences were compared against IMGT/GENE-DB human TR gene sequences so that V and J genes could be assigned. In a later analysis, CDR3 sequences and most-parsimonious VDJ recombination scenarios were assigned using the TCRdist pipeline. In a later analysis, each TCR beta chain was defined by its CDR3 amino acid sequence together with its V-gene family, and reads lacking a unique V-gene family were excluded. A later analysis removed 600 or so highly shared, low-generation-probability nucleotide sequences to deal with suspected cross-contamination and a sequencing artifact. A later analysis calculated a clonal expansion index for each public chain from normalized within-repertoire ranks of inferred template counts. In a later analysis, generation probabilities were computed using a VDJ recombination model fitted to out-of-frame rearrangements, and the results were checked against IGoR. In a later analysis, TCR-TCR, TCR-HLA and TCR-CMV co-occurrence was scored with hypergeometric tests, and a repertoire-size bias correction was applied to TCR pairs. To estimate false discovery rates, a later analysis permuted the HLA or CMV assignments 20 times. In a later analysis, co-occurring TCRs were grouped using DBSCAN, with TCRdist sequence similarity added in when clustering inside HLA-allele-positive subsets. Repertoires with fewer than 30,000 or more than 120,000 public chains were left out of co-occurrence clustering, as were five repertoires with anomalous nucleotide sharing. TCRdb's version of the immuneACCESS table is confined to in-frame rearrangements and falls short of the full clone set. An unresolved V gene accounts for under half of the shortfall where checked; the remainder is of unknown origin. Clonal size and the V and J genes are those of that table, whereas D and trimming came from the DNA. Within this sample are some 150,000 clones, with around 77% of them counted one time only. The ten largest clones capture about 2.2% of the sample.

This sequence originates from a man aged 30 to 45 in good health and CMV-seronegative. Material for sequencing was PBMCs. The rearrangement joined TRBV13 to TRBJ2-3, with the D gene not confidently named. The sequenced DNA: TGTGCCAGCAGCTTCGGGGATACGCAGTATTTT. This gives the protein CASSFGDTQYF. The full variable domain, completed from the reference TRBV13 and TRBJ2-3 proteins outside the CDR3, reads AAGVIQSPRHLIKEKRETATLKCYPIPRHDTVYWYQQGPGQDPQFLISFYEKMQSDKGSIPDRFSAQQFSDYHSELNMSSLELGDSALYFCASSFGDTQYFGPGTRLTVL.